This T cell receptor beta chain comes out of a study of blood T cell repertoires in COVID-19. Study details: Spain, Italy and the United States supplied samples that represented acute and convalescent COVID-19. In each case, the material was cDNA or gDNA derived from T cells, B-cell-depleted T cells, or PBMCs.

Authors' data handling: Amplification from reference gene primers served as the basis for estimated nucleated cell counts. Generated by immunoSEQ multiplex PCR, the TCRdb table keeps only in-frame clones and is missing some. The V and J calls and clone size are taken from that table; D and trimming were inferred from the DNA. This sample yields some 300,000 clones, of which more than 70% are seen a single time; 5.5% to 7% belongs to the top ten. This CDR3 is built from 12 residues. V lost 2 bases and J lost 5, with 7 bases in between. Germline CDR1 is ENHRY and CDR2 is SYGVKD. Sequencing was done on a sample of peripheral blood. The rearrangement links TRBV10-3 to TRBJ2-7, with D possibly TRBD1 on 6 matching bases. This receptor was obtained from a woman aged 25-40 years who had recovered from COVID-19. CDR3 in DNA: TGTGCCATCAGTGAGGGACAGAACGAGCAGTACTTC. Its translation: CAISEGQNEQYF.